The 22 T cell receptor beta chains reported below all come from one sample, sequenced in a study of T cell responses to AZD1222 COVID-19 vaccine. The assay was immunoSEQ multiplex PCR, and TCRdb's table has in-frame clones only and misses some. This table holds tens of thousands of clones, around 88% found once. The sample in question was peripheral blood, obtained 28 days after the second dose of the MenACWY control vaccine. The receptor set was obtained from an adult who received the MenACWY meningococcal vaccine as a control.

The sample holds one count of this clone. The rearrangement uses TRBV2 and TRBJ1-2; 7 bases align to TRBD1. Germline CDR1 is SNHLY and CDR2 is FYNNEI. Unmatched junction bases numbered 5, after V lost 6 bases and J lost 4 bases. This CDR3 spans 13 amino acids. In nucleotides, the CDR3 is TGTGCCAGCAGGGAACAGGGGCGCTATGGCTACACCTTC. Encoded protein: CASREQGRYGYTF.

This chain connects TRBV2 to TRBJ1-4, with D unresolved. The CDR3 contains 11 residues. V shed 8 bases and J shed 8 bases, with 9 bases lying between them. Germline V gene sequence: CDR1 SNHLY, CDR2 FYNNEI. This CDR3 is CASAREEKLFF. The CDR3, as DNA: TGTGCCAGCGCCCGGGAAGAAAAACTGTTTTTT.

This chain connects TRBV19 to TRBJ1-5; D is perhaps TRBD1 (6 bases). V was pared by 3 bases and J by 6 bases, with 18 bases between. Germline CDR1 reads LNHDA; CDR2 reads SQIVND (reference sequence). The CDR3 runs 16 residues. The CDR3 nucleotides read TGTGCCAGTAGTATGGGGGGCAGGGTGCTATCTCAGCCCCAGCATTTT. This gives the protein CASSMGGRVLSQPQHF.

The chain joins TRBV19 to TRBJ1-5; 9 bases map to TRBD1. The CDR3 has 16 residues. Germline lookup yields CDR1 LNHDA and CDR2 SQIVND (reference sequence). The V segment lost 4 bases and the J segment 0 bases; nucleotides outside the gene matches: 4. The CDR3 sequence: CASSRGDRDSNQPQHF. The CDR3 DNA is TGTGCCAGTAGTAGGGGGGACAGGGATAGCAATCAGCCCCAGCATTTT.

The chain combines TRBV6-5 with TRBJ2-7, with D tentatively TRBD1 or TRBD2 (6 bases each). Per germline, CDR1 MNHEY and CDR2 SVGAGI. The CDR3 loop spans 15 amino acids. V dropped 6 bases and J dropped 1 base, with 16 bases sitting between them. The chain's CDR3 is CASREGGIRSYEQYF. Here the CDR3 DNA reads TGTGCCAGCAGGGAGGGGGGCATACGATCCTACGAGCAGTACTTC.

This clone was recorded once. The chain recombines TRBV6-2 or TRBV6-3 with TRBJ1-1, with unresolved D. The CDR3 loop spans 13 amino acids. Germline CDR1 MNHEY, CDR2 SVGEGT. Trimming left V 0 bases short and J 5 bases short, with 7 bases between. CDR3 coding DNA: TGTGCCAGCAGTTACTCGTTGTATACTGAAGCTTTCTTT. This encodes CASSYSLYTEAFF.

The rearrangement links TRBV21-1 to TRBJ1-1. TRBV21-1 is classified as a pseudogene. The CDR3 has 22 amino acids. The CDR3 DNA is TGTGCCAGCAGCTACTCGAGTGGACCGGCGGCCCATGAGCTCTTCATGAACACTGAAGCTTTCTTT. Protein: CASSYSSGPAAHELFMNTEAFF.

The chain recombines TRBV7-9 with TRBJ2-7, with no clear D. Germline-derived CDR1 and CDR2 are SEHNR and FQNEAQ (reference sequence). The CDR3 is made up of 11 amino acids. V was shortened by 5 bases and J by 3 bases, with 5 bases between the two germline ends. The chain's CDR3 is CASSKYYEQYF. For the CDR3, the DNA is TGTGCCAGCAGCAAATACTACGAGCAGTACTTC.

This clone has just one count. CDR3 in DNA: TGTGCCAGCAGCTCACCCGACGAGCGGGGGCGCCAAGAGACCCAGTACTTC. Translated: CASSSPDERGRQETQYF. This rearrangement joins TRBV7-2 to TRBJ2-5; 8 bases are shared with TRBD2. V lost 4 bases to trimming and J lost 1 base; unmatched junction nucleotides: 11. The germline V gene has CDR1 SGHTA and CDR2 FQGNSA. The CDR3 is made up of 17 amino acids.

The chain links TRBV19 to TRBJ1-2; maybe TRBD1 (6 bases). The length of the CDR3 is 18 residues. Per germline, CDR1 LNHDA and CDR2 SQIVND (reference sequence). The V and J ends lost 3 bases and 0 bases respectively, with 20 bases between them. CDR3 coding DNA: TGTGCCAGTAGTATCAGGGGCGCGATTTCAACTGCTAACTATGGCTACACCTTC. Translated: CASSIRGAISTANYGYTF. Variable domain in full (rest from reference TRBV19 and TRBJ1-2): DGGITQSPKYLFRKEGQNVTLSCEQNLNHDAMYWYRQDPGQGLRLIYYSQIVNDFQKGDIAEGYSVSREKKESFPLTVTSAQKNPTAFYLCASSIRGAISTANYGYTFGSGTRLTVV.

The CDR3 nucleotides read TGTGCCAGCAGTCCCGGTAGCCCCTACGAGCAGTACTTC. Residues: CASSPGSPYEQYF. This chain connects TRBV6-6 to TRBJ2-7; D is unresolved. The germline CDR1 and CDR2 sequences are MNHNY and SVGAGI (reference sequence). V was clipped by 5 bases and J by 2 bases, with 10 bases between them. The CDR3 is made up of 13 amino acids.

The rearrangement uses TRBV2 and TRBJ2-1; tentatively, D is TRBD1 (6 bases). Germline CDR1 reads SNHLY; CDR2 reads FYNNEI. This CDR3 spans 13 amino acids. V lost 7 bases and J lost 4, with 11 bases in between. In nucleotides, the CDR3 is TGTGCCAGCAATCAGGGACAATACAATGAGCAGTTCTTC. Its protein is CASNQGQYNEQFF. The full variable domain, its missing parts supplied by reference TRBV2 and TRBJ2-1, is EPEVTQTPSHQVTQMGQEVILRCVPISNHLYFYWYRQILGQKVEFLVSFYNNEISEKSEIFDDQFSVERPDGSNFTLKIRSTKLEDSAMYFCASNQGQYNEQFFGPGTRLTVL.

The chain is built from TRBV3-1 (or the pseudogene TRBV3-2) and TRBJ1-3; no reliable D call. Germline V gene sequence: CDR1 LGHDT, CDR2 YNNKEL (reference sequence). Trimming cost V 0 bases and J 4 bases, with 4 bases left between them. There are 13 residues in the CDR3. CDR3 nucleotides: TGTGCCAGCAGCCAAGATAGCGGAAACACCATATATTTT. Protein: CASSQDSGNTIYF.

The J gene is TRBJ2-6, the V gene TRBV19, with D perhaps TRBD1 or TRBD2 (5 bases each). Germline V gene data show CDR1 as LNHDA and CDR2 as SQIVND (reference sequence). This CDR3 has 16 residues. V dropped 1 base and J dropped 1 base, with 8 bases sitting between them. The DNA for the CDR3 is TGTGCCAGTAGTATAGGAGGGACGTCTGGGGCCAACGTCCTGACTTTC. Translating it yields CASSIGGTSGANVLTF.

The CDR3 DNA follows: TGTGCCAGCAGTCGCGACGGAGCCGGGCCCCAGCATTTT. It is translated as CASSRDGAGPQHF. The chain couples TRBV9 to TRBJ1-5; D is unresolved. Per the germline V gene, CDR1 is SGDLS and CDR2 is YYNGEE. Trimming took off 5 bases at V and 9 bases at J, with 15 bases between the two ends. The CDR3 runs 13 residues.

The chain couples TRBV18 to TRBJ2-1; the match to TRBD2 covers 10 bases. Germline CDR1 reads KGHSH; CDR2 reads LQKENI. CDR3 length equals 18 residues. The V and J ends lost 0 bases and 0 bases, in that order; junction bases with no gene match: 5. This CDR3 is CASSPPNSGGSSYNEQFF. For the CDR3, the DNA is TGTGCCAGCTCACCACCCAATAGCGGGGGGAGCTCCTACAATGAGCAGTTCTTC.

This clone was seen just once. The rearrangement joins TRBV7-2 to TRBJ2-1, with TRBD1 as a possible D gene (7 bases). CDR1 is SGHTA and CDR2 is FQGNSA in the germline V gene. Trimming removed 5 bases from V and 8 bases from J, with 13 bases in between. CDR3 size: 13 residues. DNA for the CDR3: TGTGCCAGCAGCCTCCCAGGGGGGTATGAGCAGTTCTTC. The encoded protein is CASSLPGGYEQFF.

This clone was detected once. The chain is built from TRBV30 and TRBJ2-5, with a possible D match to TRBD1 (6 bases). CDR1 is GTSNPN and CDR2 is SVGIG in the germline V gene (reference sequence). The CDR3 has 15 residues. Trimming left V 0 bases short and J 1 base short, with 12 bases between. CDR3 loop: CAWSVQGVVQETQYF. The CDR3 nucleotides read TGTGCCTGGAGTGTACAGGGAGTAGTCCAAGAGACCCAGTACTTC.

Concerning this clone itself: The sample holds other DNA sequences that translate to the same CDR3. The chain links TRBV28 to TRBJ1-5; D remains ambiguous. The CDR3 runs 12 residues. Trimming left V 2 bases short and J 6 bases short, with 5 bases between. The germline gives CDR1 MDHEN, CDR2 SYDVKM. DNA for the CDR3: TGTGCCAGCAGTTTAGAGGTTCAGCCCCAGCATTTT. Protein sequence: CASSLEVQPQHF.

The chain joins TRBV30 to TRBJ2-7; D is possibly TRBD1 (6 bases). The CDR3 is 13 residues long. Germline V lookup: CDR1 GTSNPN, CDR2 SVGIG (reference sequence). The germline V and J ends were trimmed by 0 bases and 6 bases, with 12 bases remaining between them. As DNA, the CDR3 is TGTGCCTGGAGTGTACAGGGATATAGCGAGCAGTACTTC. Translating it yields CAWSVQGYSEQYF.

This chain connects TRBV19 to TRBJ1-4; D unclear. The CDR3 extends over 14 amino acids. Germline CDR1 LNHDA, CDR2 SQIVND (reference sequence). The V gene lost 5 bases and the J gene lost 8 bases, with 15 bases spanning the gap. The CDR3 sequence is CASSLDGKGEKLFF. DNA of the CDR3: TGTGCCAGTAGTTTGGACGGAAAAGGAGAAAAACTGTTTTTT.

This chain joins TRBV15 and TRBJ1-2, with a tentative D call TRBD1 (6 bases). The CDR3 consists of 15 residues. The germline V gene has CDR1 LNHNV and CDR2 YYDKDF (reference sequence). Trimming cost V 5 bases and J 5 bases, with 18 bases left between them. The CDR3 spells CATSGGGQVPYGYTF. CDR3 nucleotides: TGTGCCACCAGCGGAGGGGGGCAGGTTCCTTATGGCTACACCTTC.